This T cell receptor beta chain came from a study of cytomegalovirus exposure and HLA in healthy donors (dated by TCRdb to about 2017). Background for the entire study: According to a later analysis, the 120 validation repertoires were produced on the same platform as the 700 or so repertoires of the first cohort. Along with the approximately 650-subject first cohort, a separate validation cohort of over a hundred different subjects was used. The study combined high-throughput TCR immunosequencing, statistical association of individual TCRs with disease status, and machine learning to predict cytomegalovirus infection status. The study was designed to test whether signatures of past pathogen exposure could be identified by cataloging public T cell receptors.

The donors belonged to the validation cohort of about 130 subjects, which was separate from the roughly 700-subject first cohort. In the case of this clone: Its antigen is not yet known. Nothing much larger sits one base from this clone, and base qualities are not available.

What the authors observed across the whole study: Three of the identified cytomegalovirus-associated TCR beta chains were confirmed in vitro to be specific for cytomegalovirus antigens. Most TCR sequences were seen in very few donors, while some public TCRs were found in many individuals. In both the original and validation cohorts, the classifier was reported to diagnose cytomegalovirus status with high specificity and sensitivity. In the study, around 150 TCR beta chains were listed as associated with cytomegalovirus. Subsequent analysis determined that TCRs grouped into clusters in the first cohort also showed a tendency toward co-occurrence across the 120 validation repertoires, and approximately 94% of cluster scores exceeded 0. A later analysis lacked HLA typing for the validation cohort, so it scored co-occurrence in that cohort across all 110 or so repertoires. The authors suggested that the approach could potentially be generalized to other disease states and immunological phenotypes.

The germline V gene (reference sequence) supplies CDR1 MNHNY and CDR2 SVGAGI. Relative to germline, V is 5 bases shorter and J is 9 bases shorter, with 14 bases between their ends. Its CDR3 holds 12 amino acids, cysteine through phenylalanine. The read is trimmed to its CDR3 DNA, 36 bases read in frame from base 1. Libraries came from the immunoSEQ multiplex PCR assay. Under the source paper's analysis protocol: To diagnose cytomegalovirus status from the catalog of TCR beta chain sequences, a statistical classification framework was built. The source is immuneACCESS, and TCRdb retained only in-frame sequences with V and J called. Part of the clones is not carried over; for the studies checked, unresolved V genes explain less than half of this, and the remainder is unexplained. Clone size and the V and J calls come from that table; the DNA yielded D and trimming. The sample table holds 80,000 to 95,000 clones, of which under 95% were seen once. The top ten clonotypes cover approximately 1.1% of the sample.

Sequencing input: PBMCs. The source is a woman aged 30 to 39 in good health and CMV-seropositive. In this chain, TRBV6-6 is recombined with TRBJ2-7; perhaps TRBD2 is the D gene, with 5 bases matching. The CDR3 in this case is CASSPPAGVQYF. The DNA sequence is TGTGCCAGCAGTCCCCCCGCGGGCGTGCAGTACTTC.